This TCR beta chain was captured in a study of blood T cells in healthy people across ages. Sample-barcoded 5' priming and a J-beta primer mix drove a second PCR of about 6 to 12 cycles. TCRdb reprocessed the 5' RACE reads via MiXCR and lists one record per CDR3 protein. The sample lists about 930,000 distinct CDR3 sequences, about 28% occurring once. J gave up 7 bases and V 0 bases, and 8 bases lay outside the gene matches. This CDR3 region has 15 residues. Germline V gives CDR1 LGHNA, CDR2 YSLEER. The same data also went into a second study, on T cells of mothers and their children. This second study says: Donors comprised a few healthy Caucasian mothers plus their six children.

The sequenced sample consisted of blood. The rearrangement joins TRBV4-3 to TRBJ1-2; TRBD1 aligns across 7 bases. The TCR originated in a woman in her thirties or forties in good health. The CDR3 loop reads CASSQDIRQGGGYTF. The DNA of the CDR3 is TGCGCCAGCAGCCAAGATATCCGACAGGGCGGTGGCTACACCTTC.